The entry below gives a single T cell receptor (beta chain) sequence along with its context. The data were obtained in a study of cytomegalovirus exposure and HLA in healthy donors. Per germline, CDR1 SGHRS and CDR2 YFSETQ. There are 16 residues in the CDR3. V gave up 0 bases and J gave up 4 bases; unmatched junction bases: 7. Both 60 Vbeta primers and 13 Jbeta primers went into the PCR. Some clones are missing from TCRdb's copy, which holds only in-frame ones; the method was immunoSEQ multiplex PCR. The repertoire includes 95,000 to 100,000 clones, about 75% of them detected once, and about 10% sits in the top ten.

The rearrangement uses TRBV5-1 and TRBJ2-5, with 9 bases aligning to TRBD2. Sequencing was performed on PBMCs. This clonotype was sampled from a man aged 50 or older in good health and CMV-seronegative. The CDR3 reads CASSLAFAGGRETQYF. The CDR3 region has the DNA TGCGCCAGCAGCTTGGCCTTCGCGGGAGGGAGAGAGACCCAGTACTTC.